This T cell receptor beta chain was documented in a study of vaccination and CD4 T cells after COVID-19. The Oncomine TCR Beta short-read assay sequenced DNA from cultured CD4+ T cells. TCRdb fed the PCR reads into MiXCR, producing one record per CDR3 protein. The profile shows 13,000 or so distinct CDR3 sequences, about 50% of them singletons. This CDR3 region has 15 residues. Trimming shortened V by 5 bases and J by 9 bases, and 17 bases separated the two germline ends. The sample's treatment: approximately 9-day PBMC culture with coronavirus spike peptide pools or control peptides (ViraFEST assay). Remarks on this clonotype: Antigen specificity is unknown.

The V and J genes are TRBV12-3 or TRBV12-4 and TRBJ1-6; perhaps TRBD1 as D (6 bases). This receptor was taken from a human donor who had recovered from COVID-19. Sequences were obtained from CD4+ T cells from blood, cultured in vitro. CDR3: CASSVTGLSLSPLHF. The CDR3 nucleotides are TGTGCCAGCAGTGTAACAGGGCTATCGCTTTCACCCCTCCACTTT.